This T cell receptor (beta chain) was captured in a study of blood T cell repertoires in COVID-19. Study overall: Specimens from acute and convalescent COVID-19 originated in the United States, Italy and Spain. PBMCs, B-cell-depleted T cells, or T cells were the source of the cDNA or gDNA that made up the material.

In the source study's methods: Reference gene primer amplification yielded estimated nucleated cell counts. The assay was immunoSEQ multiplex PCR, and TCRdb's table has in-frame clones only and misses some. Clone size and the V and J calls come from that table; the DNA yielded D and trimming. Counted here are 250,000 to 350,000 clones, roughly 88% occurring once; the ten biggest clones make up roughly 6.9%. This CDR3 spans 17 amino acids. CDR1 and CDR2 (germline): LGHNA, YSLEER. V lost 0 bases and J lost 0, with 13 bases in between. The V call is TRBV4-3, the J call TRBJ2-3; D is unclear. The sequenced sample was peripheral blood. The source of this sequence is a woman in her 30s who had recovered from COVID-19. CDR3 DNA: TGCGCCAGCAGCCAAGATGCCGCAGTCCCTAGCACAGATACGCAGTATTTT. Translated, it gives CASSQDAAVPSTDTQYF.